One TCR beta chain is described in this entry. Its matching antigen is unknown. This entry is derived from a study of shared clonotypes between healthy human individuals. Sequencing used immunoSEQ multiplex PCR; TCRdb keeps in-frame clones, though not all of them. The sample lists about 660,000 clones; 74% were seen once. Germline V CDR1 and CDR2: LNHDA, SQIVND (reference sequence). The CDR3 runs to 14 residues. Between the trimmed V and J ends, which lost 9 bases and 2 bases, there was a span of 14 bases. Study-level results: In contrast to clonotypes shared by all four donors, non-shared clonotypes had lower generation probabilities.

Material for sequencing was memory CD4+ T cells sorted from blood. The sample's subset: CD45RA-negative fraction. This chain links TRBV19 with TRBJ1-5; D not resolved. This TCR was recovered from a woman in her thirties in good health. The CDR3 coding sequence is TGTGCCAGCACCCCCTTCGGGGGCAATCAGCCCCAGCATTTT. This encodes CASTPFGGNQPQHF.